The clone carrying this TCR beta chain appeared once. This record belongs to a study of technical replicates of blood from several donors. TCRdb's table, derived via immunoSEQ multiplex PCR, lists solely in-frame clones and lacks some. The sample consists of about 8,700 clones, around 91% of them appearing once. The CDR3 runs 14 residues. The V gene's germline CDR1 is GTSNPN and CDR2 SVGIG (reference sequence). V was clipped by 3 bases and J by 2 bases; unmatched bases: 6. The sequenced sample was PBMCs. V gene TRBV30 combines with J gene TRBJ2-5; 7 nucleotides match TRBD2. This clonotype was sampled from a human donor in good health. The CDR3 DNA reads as TGTGCCTGGAGCGGGGACTATATGCAAGAGACCCAGTACTTC. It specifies CAWSGDYMQETQYF.